The rows below give T cell receptor beta chains drawn from one sample of a study of blood T cell repertoires in COVID-19. The assay was immunoSEQ multiplex PCR, and TCRdb's table has in-frame clones only and misses some. This sample carries about 260,000 clones, approximately 83% of them seen once, and the ten largest clones take about 14%. The sequenced sample was peripheral blood. The source is a human donor in a cohort sampled during active COVID-19. The CDR3 runs from the conserved cysteine through the conserved F or W. Each record gives: J gene, clone size, V gene, D gene, CDR3 protein, CDR3 DNA. A D gene is named only where the DNA matches it firmly. Clone sizes are given selectively: once, few, many, or a class where the clone is expanded.

>TRBJ1-5|NA|TRBV19|NA
CASTTGGSWSNQPQHF
TGTGCCAGTACAACCGGGGGGTCTTGGAGCAATCAGCCCCAGCATTTT
>TRBJ2-1|NA|TRBV2|NA
CASSEDEYREPFF
TGTGCCAGCAGTGAAGATGAGTATCGCGAGCCGTTCTTC
>TRBJ2-1|NA|TRBV24-1|NA
CATSDPAQGYEQFF
TGTGCCACCAGTGACCCTGCTCAGGGCTATGAGCAGTTCTTC
>TRBJ2-5|NA|TRBV7-3|TRBD1
CASSLQGARGETQYF
TGTGCCAGCAGCTTACAGGGGGCGCGAGGGGAGACCCAGTACTTC
>TRBJ2-3|NA|TRBV4-2|TRBD2
CASSRGGAELLDTQYF
TGTGCCAGCAGCCGGGGAGGGGCGGAATTATTGGATACGCAGTATTTT
>TRBJ2-7|once|TRBV28|NA
CASGTTIRAYEQYF
TGTGCCAGCGGTACGACTATTCGGGCCTACGAGCAGTACTTC
>TRBJ2-7|NA|TRBV6-2/TRBV6-3|NA
CASSYSSPHEQYF
TGTGCCAGCAGTTACTCGTCCCCTCACGAGCAGTACTTC
>TRBJ2-1|NA|TRBV27|NA
CASSFTGTTYNEQFF
TGTGCCAGCAGTTTTACTGGGACAACATACAATGAGCAGTTCTTC
>TRBJ1-1|once|TRBV6-2/TRBV6-3|NA
CASTPGRYTEAFF
TGTGCCAGCACCCCTGGGAGGTACACTGAAGCTTTCTTT
>TRBJ2-3|NA|TRBV7-8|TRBD2
CASSPKLAGFTDTQYF
TGTGCCAGCAGCCCAAAACTAGCGGGATTCACAGATACGCAGTATTTT
>TRBJ1-5|NA|TRBV28|NA
CASSVRGSGNQPQHF
TGTGCCAGCAGTGTTCGGGGGTCGGGCAATCAGCCCCAGCATTTT
>TRBJ2-3|NA|TRBV6-1|TRBD2
CASSLAGAGTDTQYF
TGTGCCAGCAGCTTAGCGGGAGCCGGCACAGATACGCAGTATTTT